This T cell receptor (beta chain) stems from a study of siplizumab effects on memory and regulatory T cells. Study outcomes and limitations: Roughly 75-95% of proliferating clones (CD4+ or CD8+) could not be assigned a naive or memory phenotype.

As for this clone: Its antigen is not known.

About 100,000 TCR templates per sample were assayed. Sequencing was performed with immunoSEQ multiplex PCR; in TCRdb, only in-frame clones are kept and a portion is missing. The table shows 75,000 to 100,000 clones, with about 95% occurring only once. The sample taken for sequencing was non-Treg CD4+ T cells sorted from blood. This receptor was identified in a human donor in good health.

CDR3 DNA sequence: TGTGCCAGCAGCTTAATCTCTTTGCAGGGGGCTAATGGGGCCAACGTCCTGACTTTC. Translation gives CASSLISLQGANGANVLTF. This chain connects TRBV7-6 to TRBJ2-6; 8 positions match TRBD1. V lost 2 bases and J lost 3; bases outside the gene matches: 12. This CDR3 contains 19 residues. The germline gives CDR1 SGHVS, CDR2 FNYEAQ. The full variable domain, its missing parts supplied by reference TRBV7-6 and TRBJ2-6, is GAGVSQSPRYKVTKRGQDVALRCDPISGHVSLYWYRQALGQGPEFLTYFNYEAQQDKSGLPNDRFSAERPEGSISTLTIQRTEQRDSAMYRCASSLISLQGANGANVLTFGAGSRLTVL.